A single sample gave rise to the 25 T cell receptor beta chains below, sequenced in a study of T cell responses to AZD1222 COVID-19 vaccine. Generated by immunoSEQ multiplex PCR, the TCRdb table keeps only in-frame clones and is missing some. The sample lists around 120,000 clones, approximately 90% occurring once. The material was peripheral blood, obtained 28 days after the second AZD1222 dose. These receptors were taken from an adult who received the AZD1222 COVID-19 vaccine.

This chain connects TRBV18 to TRBJ1-6; D may be TRBD1 (6 bases). CDR1 KGHSH and CDR2 LQKENI come from the germline V gene. Between the trimmed V and J ends, which lost 2 bases and 4 bases, there was a span of 12 bases. The CDR3 loop spans 16 amino acids. CDR3 nucleotide sequence: TGTGCCAGCTCACCAGACAGGTCCGTTTATAATTCACCCCTCCACTTT. Its translation is CASSPDRSVYNSPLHF. The entire variable domain, with the rest obtained from reference TRBV18 and TRBJ1-6, is as follows: NAGVMQNPRHLVRRRGQEARLRCSPMKGHSHVYWYRQLPEEGLKFMVYLQKENIIDESGMPKERFSAEFPKEGPSILRIQQVVRGDSAAYFCASSPDRSVYNSPLHFGNGTRLTVT.

This clone was detected only once. The chain recombines TRBV5-6 with TRBJ1-5; tentative D call: TRBD1 (5 bases). The CDR3 extends over 16 amino acids. Germline CDR1 and CDR2: SGHDT and YYEEEE. The V gene lost 0 bases and the J gene lost 7 bases, with 17 bases spanning the gap. CDR3 bases: TGTGCCAGCAGCTTGGGGATCCGGGGGATGGGCCAGCCCCAGCATTTT. As protein: CASSLGIRGMGQPQHF.

This rearrangement joins TRBV18 to TRBJ2-3, with 12 bases fitting TRBD2. Germline CDR1 reads KGHSH; CDR2 reads LQKENI. The trim removed 1 base at V and 2 bases at J, leaving 16 bases unmatched. The length of the CDR3 is 21 residues. This chain's CDR3 is CASSPRLLAGGSSVDTDTQYF. DNA of the CDR3: TGTGCCAGCTCACCACGGCTACTAGCGGGGGGTTCTTCTGTGGACACAGATACGCAGTATTTT.

The chain links TRBV5-1 to TRBJ1-1; TRBD1 agrees at 11 bases. This CDR3 region has 15 residues. CDR1 SGHRS and CDR2 YFSETQ come from the germline V gene. The V gene end was trimmed by 0 bases and the J gene end by 3 bases; junction bases not matched to a gene: 1. The CDR3 is CASSLGGQGDTEAFF. CDR3 DNA sequence: TGCGCCAGCAGCTTGGGGGGACAGGGGGACACTGAAGCTTTCTTT.

The chain has TRBV2 and TRBJ1-6; D remains unclear. V shed 2 bases and J shed 0 bases, with 8 bases lying between them. This CDR3 is 16 amino acids long. CDR1 and CDR2 from the germline V gene are SNHLY and FYNNEI. CDR3 nucleotide sequence: TGTGCCAGCAGTGAACGCAGGAGCTCCTATAATTCACCCCTCCACTTT. Protein product: CASSERRSSYNSPLHF.

The DNA of the CDR3 is TGTGCCAGCAGCCAAACCATGACAGGTGGCTACACCTTC. Its protein is CASSQTMTGGYTF. The chain is built from TRBV3-1 (or the pseudogene TRBV3-2) and TRBJ1-2; weak D call: TRBD1 (6 bases). The CDR3 totals 13 residues. V lost 2 bases and J 7 bases, leaving 11 bases between the germline ends. In germline, CDR1 is LGHDT, CDR2 YNNKEL (reference sequence).

This sequence joins TRBV28 and TRBJ2-4; no firm D call. Germline V gene sequence: CDR1 MDHEN, CDR2 SYDVKM. V was shortened by 4 bases and J by 8 bases, with 9 bases between the two germline ends. The CDR3 covers 12 residues. The CDR3: CASSSPVDIQYF. DNA for the CDR3: TGTGCCAGCAGTTCCCCCGTGGACATTCAGTACTTC.

The chain recombines TRBV6-5 with TRBJ2-7, with 8 bases that match TRBD1. CDR3 length: 15 residues. J was trimmed by 3 bases and V by 8 bases; bases with no gene match: 12. Germline loops: CDR1 MNHEY, CDR2 SVGAGI. The CDR3 loop reads CASAPGGGSLYEQYF. The CDR3 nucleotides read TGTGCCAGCGCCCCAGGGGGCGGTTCCCTCTACGAGCAGTACTTC.

The V and J genes are TRBV3-1 (or the pseudogene TRBV3-2) and TRBJ1-5; tentative D call: TRBD1 (5 bases). This CDR3 is 16 amino acids long. Trimming pared 4 bases from V and 0 bases from J, leaving 13 bases between. Germline V CDR1 and CDR2: LGHDT, YNNKEL (reference sequence). The DNA for the CDR3 is TGTGCCAGCAGCCGGGACGCAGGGAATAGCAATCAGCCCCAGCATTTT. Its translation: CASSRDAGNSNQPQHF.

The CDR3 sequence: CASSLDRHYGYTF. The CDR3 nucleotides read TGTGCCAGCTCGCTGGACAGACACTATGGCTACACCTTC. The chain couples TRBV18 to TRBJ1-2; TRBD1 is a possible D gene (6 bases). CDR3 length: 13 amino acids. The V gene lost 6 bases and the J gene lost 3 bases, with 11 bases spanning the gap. Germline V gives CDR1 KGHSH, CDR2 LQKENI. Full variable domain (remainder filled in from reference TRBV18 and TRBJ1-2): NAGVMQNPRHLVRRRGQEARLRCSPMKGHSHVYWYRQLPEEGLKFMVYLQKENIIDESGMPKERFSAEFPKEGPSILRIQQVVRGDSAAYFCASSLDRHYGYTFGSGTRLTVV.

J is TRBJ1-2 and V is TRBV7-2, with TRBD1 matching 7 bases. V was clipped by 2 bases and J by 4 bases; unmatched bases: 7. The CDR3 spans 15 residues. Germline V gene data show CDR1 as SGHTA and CDR2 as FQGNSA. Here the CDR3 reads CASSLPGRGRYGYTF. CDR3 nucleotide sequence: TGTGCCAGCAGCTTACCGGGGAGGGGGCGCTATGGCTACACCTTC.

The chain uses TRBV3-1 (or the pseudogene TRBV3-2) and TRBJ1-2, with TRBD1 matching over 8 bases. Germline V gives CDR1 LGHDT, CDR2 YNNKEL (reference sequence). V dropped 3 bases and J dropped 3; count of bases not matched to a gene: 9. The CDR3 runs 16 residues. The DNA of the CDR3 is TGTGCCAGCAGCCACTTCCGCGACAGGGGCTACTATGGCTACACCTTC. Protein: CASSHFRDRGYYGYTF.

The chain carries TRBV27 and TRBJ1-1; D might be TRBD1 (6 bases). Germline assignment: CDR1 MNHEY and CDR2 SMNVEV (reference sequence). Trimming pared 7 bases from V and 0 bases from J, leaving 18 bases between. The length of the CDR3 is 16 residues. This CDR3 is CASTKEPQGLNTEAFF. CDR3 nucleotide sequence: TGTGCCAGCACCAAGGAGCCGCAGGGGTTGAACACTGAAGCTTTCTTT.

The chain links TRBV6-5 to TRBJ2-7, with D perhaps matching TRBD2 (5 bases). The CDR3 length is 15 residues. Trimming took off 0 bases at V and 3 bases at J, with 12 bases between the two ends. The V gene's germline CDR1 is MNHEY and CDR2 SVGAGI. The CDR3 here is CASSYSWVGDYEQYF. In nucleotides, the CDR3 is TGTGCCAGCAGTTACTCTTGGGTGGGAGACTACGAGCAGTACTTC.

This clone was picked up a small number of times. The chain employs TRBV7-3 and TRBJ1-2, with D possibly TRBD1 on 6 matching bases. This CDR3 spans 15 amino acids. Trimming removed 3 bases at V and 3 bases at J, with 14 bases between. CDR1 SGHTA and CDR2 FQGTGA come from the germline V gene. The CDR3 DNA is TGTGCCAGCAGCTTGACAGGCCCAACCGACTATGGCTACACCTTC. Its protein product is CASSLTGPTDYGYTF. Looking up the rest from reference TRBV7-3 and TRBJ1-2 gives the full variable domain: GAGVSQTPSNKVTEKGKYVELRCDPISGHTALYWYRQSLGQGPEFLIYFQGTGAADDSGLPNDRFFAVRPEGSVSTLKIQRTERGDSAVYLCASSLTGPTDYGYTFGSGTRLTVV.

This chain connects TRBV5-6 to TRBJ1-2; TRBD1 might be the D (6 bases). The CDR3 covers 15 residues. Germline lookup yields CDR1 SGHDT and CDR2 YYEEEE. Trimming pared 2 bases from V and 4 bases from J, leaving 15 bases between. The CDR3 DNA follows: TGTGCCAGCAGCTTAGCAACGGACAGAATCTATGGCTACACCTTC. Translated: CASSLATDRIYGYTF.

The chain combines TRBV3-1 (or the pseudogene TRBV3-2) with TRBJ1-6; TRBD1 is a possible D gene (6 bases). CDR1 is LGHDT, CDR2 YNNKEL, per germline (reference sequence). This CDR3 is 13 amino acids long. The V end was cut by 8 bases, the J end by 6 bases, with 11 bases between. Here the CDR3 DNA reads TGTGCCAGCGCCGACAGGATTAATTCACCCCTCCACTTT. Translated: CASADRINSPLHF.

This chain joins TRBV24-1 and TRBJ1-2; unclear D gene. The CDR3 consists of 13 residues. Trimming cost V 5 bases and J 2 bases, with 8 bases left between them. Looked up from germline, CDR1 is KGHDR and CDR2 is SFDVKD. In nucleotides, the CDR3 is TGTGCCACCAGTGTCCGACCGAACTATGGCTACACCTTC. It encodes CATSVRPNYGYTF.

This rearrangement joins TRBV29-1 to TRBJ1-1; D gene unclear. V lost 8 bases to trimming and J lost 5 bases, with 18 bases between them. CDR1 is SQVTM and CDR2 is ANQGSEA in the germline V gene. The CDR3 is 13 residues long. The CDR3 sequence is CSTSVGPGTEAFF. CDR3 DNA: TGCAGCACGTCAGTAGGTCCGGGGACTGAAGCTTTCTTT.

This clone was seen once. This chain joins TRBV5-1 and TRBJ2-5; D possibly corresponds to TRBD1 (5 bases). This CDR3 spans 16 amino acids. Germline V CDR1 and CDR2: SGHRS, YFSETQ. V was pared by 5 bases and J by 2 bases, with 19 bases between. This CDR3 reads CASREPSFTGQETQYF. For the CDR3, the DNA is TGCGCCAGCAGAGAACCGAGTTTTACAGGACAAGAGACCCAGTACTTC.

In its sample, this clone was seen once. This chain links TRBV11-2 with TRBJ1-6; perhaps TRBD1 as D (5 bases). CDR1 is SGHAT, CDR2 FQNNGV, per germline. The ends were cut back, 0 bases at V and 9 bases at J, with 9 bases in the middle. CDR3 size: 14 residues. The CDR3 DNA reads as TGTGCCAGCAGCTTAGAGGCAGGGATTTCACCCCTCCACTTT. Residues: CASSLEAGISPLHF.

The CDR3 DNA reads as TGTGCCAGCAGCTTTGGCAGGGAAGGGACAGATACGCAGTATTTT. It translates to CASSFGREGTDTQYF. The chain is built from TRBV11-3 and TRBJ2-3, with D perhaps matching TRBD1 (5 bases). Germline V gives CDR1 SGHNT, CDR2 YENEEA. The CDR3 has 15 residues. The germline V and J ends were trimmed by 3 bases and 3 bases, with 13 bases remaining between them.

The chain links TRBV7-9 to TRBJ2-3; D is possibly TRBD1 (5 bases). V shed 6 bases and J shed 4 bases, with 11 bases lying between them. This CDR3 spans 13 amino acids. Germline V gene sequence: CDR1 SEHNR, CDR2 FQNEAQ (reference sequence). CDR3 sequence (DNA): TGTGCCAGCAGTTACCAAGGGGCAGATACGCAGTATTTT. Translated: CASSYQGADTQYF.

Only one count was recorded for this clone. The CDR3 reads CASSLTAGAYNEQFF. The CDR3 DNA sequence: TGTGCCAGCAGCTTAACGGCGGGGGCCTACAATGAGCAGTTCTTC. The genes are TRBV11-2 and TRBJ2-1, with 7 bases fitting TRBD2. Losses at the gene ends were 2 bases for V and 2 bases for J; bases not matched to a gene: 3. Germline CDR1 and CDR2: SGHAT and FQNNGV. This CDR3 is 15 amino acids long.

This clone was seen a handful of times. Other DNA sequences from this sample encode an identical CDR3 as well. V is TRBV7-9 and J is TRBJ2-7; D gene uncertain. V was cut by 1 base and J by 0 bases, with 4 bases left in between. The CDR3 spans 13 residues. Germline V gives CDR1 SEHNR, CDR2 FQNEAQ (reference sequence). The DNA of the CDR3 is TGTGCCAGCAGCTTAGGGATCTCCTACGAGCAGTACTTC. Its translation: CASSLGISYEQYF.